These 10 T cell receptor beta chains originate from one sample sequenced in a study of blood T cell repertoires in COVID-19. Sequencing was performed with immunoSEQ multiplex PCR; in TCRdb, only in-frame clones are kept and a portion is missing. The repertoire holds over 200,000 clones, with just over 85% as singletons. Material: peripheral blood. Every receptor here comes from a young man with active or convalescent COVID-19.

This chain links TRBV6-5 with TRBJ2-7; 12 positions agree with TRBD1. The ends lost 6 bases at V and 7 bases at J; junction bases unmatched: 7. The CDR3 totals 14 residues. Germline CDR1 reads MNHEY; CDR2 reads SVGAGI. The CDR3 is CASRQGQGAREQYF. The CDR3 DNA sequence: TGTGCCAGCAGGCAGGGACAGGGGGCAAGGGAGCAGTACTTC.

This sequence joins TRBV28 and TRBJ2-7; TRBD1 aligns across 7 bases. J lost 4 bases, V lost 7 bases, and 19 bases had no gene match. The CDR3 spans 17 residues. CDR1 is MDHEN and CDR2 is SYDVKM in the germline V gene. This CDR3 is CASMAAGGSESGYEQYF. Here the CDR3 DNA reads TGTGCCAGCATGGCTGCAGGGGGATCTGAATCCGGGTACGAGCAGTACTTC.

The rearrangement joins TRBV2 to TRBJ1-1; 7 bases are shared with TRBD1. Germline values: CDR1 SNHLY, CDR2 FYNNEI. The CDR3 runs to 14 residues. The V gene end was trimmed by 4 bases and the J gene end by 10 bases; junction bases not matched to a gene: 12. The DNA for the CDR3 is TGTGCCAGCAGTGTCGGGGGACAGAGCGACCGAGCTTTCTTT. Amino acids: CASSVGGQSDRAFF.

The chain joins TRBV28 to TRBJ2-1, with 8 positions matching TRBD2. V gave up 5 bases and J gave up 7 bases; unmatched junction bases: 13. The germline CDR1 and CDR2 sequences are MDHEN and SYDVKM. The CDR3 contains 16 residues. In nucleotides, the CDR3 is TGTGCCAGCAGTATTTACGGGACGCCGGGAGGGAATGAGCAGTTCTTC. Encoded protein: CASSIYGTPGGNEQFF.

V is TRBV27 and J is TRBJ2-7; 9 bases fit TRBD2. Germline CDR1 is MNHEY and CDR2 is SMNVEV (reference sequence). This CDR3 has 15 residues. J gave up 1 base and V 3 bases, and 4 bases lay outside the gene matches. The CDR3 nucleotides read TGTGCCAGCAGTTTTTCTAGCGGGATTTCCTACGAGCAGTACTTC. Translating it yields CASSFSSGISYEQYF.

The chain employs TRBV6-5 and TRBJ1-6; TRBD1 might be the D (5 bases). CDR3 length: 11 amino acids. V lost 8 bases to trimming and J lost 7 bases, with 6 bases between them. The V gene's germline CDR1 is MNHEY and CDR2 SVGAGI. CDR3 amino acids: CASGGNSPLHF. The CDR3 DNA reads as TGTGCCAGCGGGGGGAATTCACCCCTCCACTTT.

The sample holds one count of this clone. This sequence joins TRBV19 and TRBJ1-1; TRBD1 might be the D (5 bases). The CDR3 runs 12 residues. Trimming cost V 7 bases and J 1 base, with 7 bases left between them. Germline V gene sequence: CDR1 LNHDA, CDR2 SQIVND (reference sequence). The CDR3 here is CASTTGNTEAFF. Written as DNA, the CDR3 is TGTGCCAGTACTACAGGGAACACTGAAGCTTTCTTT. Complete variable domain (other parts from reference TRBV19 and TRBJ1-1): DGGITQSPKYLFRKEGQNVTLSCEQNLNHDAMYWYRQDPGQGLRLIYYSQIVNDFQKGDIAEGYSVSREKKESFPLTVTSAQKNPTAFYLCASTTGNTEAFFGQGTRLTVV.

The CDR3 sequence: CASSPTRAESYGYTF. The CDR3 DNA sequence: TGTGCCAGTAGTCCAACCCGCGCGGAGTCCTATGGCTACACCTTC. The chain links TRBV19 to TRBJ1-2; D unclear. Trimming took 5 bases from V and 4 from J, leaving 17 bases between them. From germline, CDR1 is LNHDA and CDR2 SQIVND (reference sequence). The CDR3 spans 15 residues. The complete variable domain, with remaining parts taken from reference TRBV19 and TRBJ1-2, reads DGGITQSPKYLFRKEGQNVTLSCEQNLNHDAMYWYRQDPGQGLRLIYYSQIVNDFQKGDIAEGYSVSREKKESFPLTVTSAQKNPTAFYLCASSPTRAESYGYTFGSGTRLTVV.

CDR3 coding DNA: TGTGCCAGCAGCCGCAAACGGGGGGCTACTGGAAACACCATATATTTT. Its protein product is CASSRKRGATGNTIYF. V gene TRBV14 combines with J gene TRBJ1-3, with D possibly matching TRBD1 (6 bases). The CDR3 covers 16 residues. V lost 4 bases and J lost 2, with 15 bases in between. CDR1 and CDR2 (germline): SGHDN, FVKESK.

Written as DNA, the CDR3 is TGTGCCAGTAGTATATCGGAAAGGGCGGGAGCCGGTGAGCAGTTCTTC. It yields the protein CASSISERAGAGEQFF. The rearrangement joins TRBV19 to TRBJ2-1; 7 bases line up with TRBD2. The J segment lost 9 bases and the V segment lost 2 bases, leaving 13 bases of the junction unmatched. From germline, CDR1 is LNHDA and CDR2 SQIVND (reference sequence). This CDR3 has 16 amino acids.